This T cell receptor beta chain was sequenced during a study of molecular identifiers for immune sequencing clone quantification. Preparation of the bulk TCR libraries relied on previously described methods and listed TCR primers. MiXCR, run by TCRdb on the PCR reads, gives a single entry per CDR3 protein. Of fewer than 350,000 distinct CDR3 sequences in the sample, 20% to 25% were seen once. The authors gated naive CD8 T cells as CD8+CD4-CCR7+CD45RA+ for sorting. This CDR3 spans 15 amino acids. The germline CDR1 and CDR2 sequences are MNHEY and SMNVEV (reference sequence). Trimming pared 2 bases from V and 1 base from J, leaving 10 bases between. Points on this clonotype: The antigen remains unidentified.

Findings and caveats of the study: Clones exceeding 20 RNA copies carried over 97% of effector molecules but under 1% of naive-cell molecules.

The receptor was isolated from a human donor in good health. Some libraries in this study had Jurkat cell RNA spiked in. The chain uses TRBV27 and TRBJ2-3; D unresolved. Sequencing input: naive CD8+ T cells from blood, with Jurkat cell RNA spiked in. Subset reported: FACS-sorted CD8+CD4-CCR7+CD45RA+ naive T cells. The DNA for the CDR3 is TGTGCCAGCAGTTTACGCCCCGCGGGCACAGATACGCAGTATTTT. Amino acids: CASSLRPAGTDTQYF.